The entry below gives a single TCR beta chain sequence along with its context. Antigen: not known. The data derive from a study of T-cell memory formation after mild COVID-19. The germline V and J ends were trimmed by 4 bases and 2 bases, with 16 bases remaining between them. The CDR3 totals 17 residues. Germline CDR1 is KGHDR and CDR2 is SFDVKD. Study-wide results and limits: Contracting clones from day 15 to 85 showed balanced CD4/CD8; later expanders favored CD4+. The SARS-CoV-2 specificity of second-wave clones reaching peak at day 37 remained unverified. Chiefly within CM and EM were the contracting CD4+ clones; CD8+ ones were within EMRA.

5'RACE primed from the constant segment yielded TCR alpha and TCR beta cDNA libraries bearing sample barcodes and UMIs. In TCRdb, the 5' RACE reads were re-called with MiXCR into one record per CDR3 protein. Seen here are 500,000 to 600,000 distinct CDR3 sequences, roughly 17% observed once, and the top ten hold around 12%. Input material: PBMCs or a T cell subset sorted from them (not recorded which). The V gene is TRBV24-1, the J gene TRBJ2-2; possible D gene TRBD1, 6 bases. This receptor was taken from an adult woman who had mild COVID-19 (a few samples of this study predate the infection). Cell type and time point are not known. The CDR3 spells CATSDPGQGGNTGELFF. Here the CDR3 DNA reads TGTGCCACCAGTGACCCGGGTCAAGGGGGAAACACCGGGGAGCTGTTTTTT.